This passage covers 10 T cell receptor beta chains from one sample sequenced in a study of T cell responses to AZD1222 COVID-19 vaccine. Measured with immunoSEQ multiplex PCR; TCRdb has only the in-frame clones, and not every one. Of about 130,000 clones in the sample, 80% to 90% were seen once. The sample in question was peripheral blood, obtained on day 0 of AZD1222 vaccination. The receptor set was obtained from an adult in good health.

The chain is built from TRBV3-1 (or the pseudogene TRBV3-2) and TRBJ1-2; TRBD1 agrees at 9 bases. From germline, CDR1 is LGHDT and CDR2 YNNKEL (reference sequence). This CDR3 has 15 amino acids. Germline trimming cut 3 bases from V and 6 bases from J; bases unmatched to any gene: 8. The CDR3 sequence is CASSHYPGQGNGYTF. The CDR3 nucleotides read TGTGCCAGCAGCCATTACCCGGGACAGGGAAATGGCTACACCTTC.

This clone was observed a handful of times. The gene calls are TRBV7-9 and TRBJ1-3, with D unresolved. The germline V gene has CDR1 SEHNR and CDR2 FQNEAQ (reference sequence). The CDR3 is made up of 12 amino acids. V lost 2 bases, J lost 8 bases, and 7 bases lay in between. The CDR3 DNA is TGTGCCAGCAGCTTACAGGACGACACCATATATTTT. It translates to CASSLQDDTIYF.

This rearrangement joins TRBV6-6 to TRBJ1-5, with D unresolved. Trimming removed 3 bases at V and 6 bases at J, with 12 bases between. The CDR3 is 14 residues long. Germline V gene sequence: CDR1 MNHNY, CDR2 SVGAGI (reference sequence). The CDR3, as DNA: TGTGCCAGCAGTTATGGTCCGTCGGGTCAGCCCCAGCATTTT. Protein sequence: CASSYGPSGQPQHF.

This chain joins TRBV2 and TRBJ1-6; TRBD1 matches at 7 bases. Germline CDR1 reads SNHLY; CDR2 reads FYNNEI. V gave up 2 bases and J gave up 4 bases; unmatched junction bases: 5. The CDR3 covers 16 residues. The CDR3 protein is CASSESLTGYNSPLHF. In DNA, the CDR3 is TGTGCCAGCAGTGAATCGCTGACAGGGTATAATTCACCCCTCCACTTT. Using reference TRBV2 and TRBJ1-6 for the parts outside the CDR3, the full variable domain is EPEVTQTPSHQVTQMGQEVILRCVPISNHLYFYWYRQILGQKVEFLVSFYNNEISEKSEIFDDQFSVERPDGSNFTLKIRSTKLEDSAMYFCASSESLTGYNSPLHFGNGTRLTVT.

V and J are TRBV27 and TRBJ1-1, with D perhaps matching TRBD1 (6 bases). Germline lookup yields CDR1 MNHEY and CDR2 SMNVEV (reference sequence). This CDR3 region has 15 residues. V was clipped by 4 bases and J by 3 bases, with 15 bases between them. The DNA of the CDR3 is TGTGCCAGCAGTTCCCTGGGGGCGGGATACACTGAAGCTTTCTTT. Translating gives CASSSLGAGYTEAFF.

This chain joins TRBV30 and TRBJ1-1; the match to TRBD1 covers 9 bases. Looked up from germline, CDR1 is GTSNPN and CDR2 is SVGIG (reference sequence). The CDR3 has 16 residues. The V gene end was trimmed by 8 bases and the J gene end by 0 bases; junction bases not matched to a gene: 13. For the CDR3, the DNA is TGTGCCCGCAGAACCGGGACAGGGTTCATGAACACTGAAGCTTTCTTT. Protein sequence: CARRTGTGFMNTEAFF.

The J gene is TRBJ2-2, the V gene TRBV12-5; either TRBD1 or TRBD2 may supply D (5 bases each). This CDR3 comprises 15 residues. Looked up from germline, CDR1 is LGHNT and CDR2 is FRNRAP. Trimming took off 6 bases at V and 3 bases at J, with 14 bases between the two ends. The CDR3 DNA is TGTGCTAGTGGCCCCCGGGACGCATACACCGGGGAGCTGTTTTTT. Amino acids: CASGPRDAYTGELFF. Based on the CDR3 plus reference TRBV12-5 and TRBJ2-2, the full variable domain is DARVTQTPRHKVTEMGQEVTMRCQPILGHNTVFWYRQTMMQGLELLAYFRNRAPLDDSGMPKDRFSAEMPDATLATLKIQPSEPRDSAVYFCASGPRDAYTGELFFGEGSRLTVL.

This clone has only a few counts. The J gene is TRBJ1-1, the V gene TRBV19; D is unresolved. The CDR3 is made up of 13 amino acids. Trimming pared 4 bases from V and 0 bases from J, leaving 6 bases between. Per germline, CDR1 LNHDA and CDR2 SQIVND (reference sequence). The CDR3 region has the DNA TGTGCCAGTAGTAGGCCATTGAACACTGAAGCTTTCTTT. Translating it yields CASSRPLNTEAFF.

The chain uses TRBV19 and TRBJ2-1; 10 nucleotides match TRBD2. Germline CDR1 LNHDA, CDR2 SQIVND (reference sequence). Trimming took 6 bases from V and 2 from J; bases not matched to a gene: 4. There are 15 residues in the CDR3. The CDR3 region is CASSRTSGPYNEQFF. CDR3 coding DNA: TGTGCCAGTAGCAGGACTAGCGGTCCCTACAATGAGCAGTTCTTC.

The V gene is TRBV4-2, the J gene TRBJ1-3; no definite D call. CDR1 and CDR2 from the germline V gene are LGHNA and YNFKEQ. Between the trimmed V and J ends, which lost 0 bases and 3 bases, there was a span of 9 bases. There are 15 residues in the CDR3. This CDR3 reads CASSQDSGYGNTIYF. In nucleotides, the CDR3 is TGTGCCAGCAGCCAAGATTCGGGTTATGGAAACACCATATATTTT.